These 30 T cell receptor beta chains were all obtained from the same sample, sequenced in a study of shared clonotypes between healthy human individuals. Method: immunoSEQ multiplex PCR; TCRdb's copy keeps in-frame clones and lacks some. Of about 1.1 million clones in the sample, 75% to 80% were seen once. The sequencing sample was made of memory CD4+ T cells from PBMCs. As to subset: CD45RA-negative fraction. The receptors were gathered from a man aged 18-30 years in good health. Some clones in this sample may be carry-over from other donors' samples.

The rearrangement links TRBV7-2 to TRBJ1-5; 7 nucleotides line up with TRBD1. V lost 4 bases to trimming and J lost 3 bases; unmatched junction nucleotides: 3. The CDR3 is 14 amino acids. Germline values: CDR1 SGHTA, CDR2 FQGNSA. The CDR3, as DNA: TGTGCCAGCAGCTCCCAGGGGGACAATCAGCCCCAGCATTTT. Amino acid sequence: CASSSQGDNQPQHF.

The V call is TRBV2, the J call TRBJ2-5; no clear D. TRBJ2-7 explains the end of the DNA better; the J call may be wrong. The CDR3 sequence is 13 residues long. CDR1 is SNHLY, CDR2 FYNNEI, per germline. CDR3: CASSDRRRPEQYF. The CDR3 DNA is TGTGCCAGCAGTGATCGGCGGCGACCCGAGCAGTACTTC.

This clone was seen repeatedly, ten times or more. Other DNA sequences in the same sample also yield this CDR3. The gene calls are TRBV27 and TRBJ2-7; TRBD1 matches 9 bases. CDR3 size: 15 residues. V was pared by 5 bases and J by 0 bases, with 5 bases of the junction left unmatched. Germline V gene sequence: CDR1 MNHEY, CDR2 SMNVEV (reference sequence). In DNA form, the CDR3 reads TGTGCCAGCAGTCTCCGGGACAGGGCCTCCTACGAGCAGTACTTC. The encoded protein is CASSLRDRASYEQYF.

The genes are TRBV7-9 and TRBJ2-7; a possible D gene is TRBD2 (6 bases). Trimming stripped 5 bases from V and 5 bases from J, with 19 bases between. Germline V CDR1 and CDR2: SEHNR, FQNEAQ (reference sequence). The CDR3 is made up of 15 amino acids. The CDR3 DNA sequence: TGTGCCAGCAGCGCCCCCGGGACTGGGGCCCACGAGCAGTACTTC. It encodes CASSAPGTGAHEQYF.

This clone appeared a single time. The rearrangement uses TRBV18 and TRBJ1-1; 9 bases line up with TRBD1. The CDR3 covers 16 residues. CDR1 and CDR2 from the germline V gene are KGHSH and LQKENI. The ends lost 0 bases at V and 4 bases at J; junction bases unmatched: 6. CDR3 residues: CASSPPVGQGITEAFF. The CDR3 bases are TGTGCCAGCTCACCACCGGTGGGACAGGGCATCACTGAAGCTTTCTTT.

This chain connects TRBV20-1 to TRBJ1-2; the D is unclear. Germline lookup yields CDR1 DFQATT and CDR2 SNEGSKA (reference sequence). This CDR3 contains 11 residues. Deletions cut 5 bases from V and 5 bases from J, with 9 bases between. Here the CDR3 DNA reads TGCAGTGCTTGGAAGGGATATGGCTACACCTTC. As protein: CSAWKGYGYTF.

V is TRBV4-1 and J is TRBJ1-3, with unresolved D. The CDR3 consists of 15 residues. In germline, CDR1 is MGHRA, CDR2 YSYEKL. V was clipped by 0 bases and J by 2 bases, with 8 bases between them. The CDR3 sequence is CASSQEDFAGNTIYF. The CDR3, as DNA: TGCGCCAGCAGCCAAGAGGATTTTGCTGGAAACACCATATATTTT.

To note about this clone: This CDR3 is also generated by other DNA sequences in the sample. The rearrangement links TRBV19 to TRBJ1-4, with a possible D match to TRBD1 (5 bases). The CDR3 length is 12 residues. Trimming shortened V by 2 bases and J by 7 bases, and 5 bases separated the two germline ends. Germline V gene lookup returns CDR1 LNHDA and CDR2 SQIVND (reference sequence). The CDR3 DNA is TGTGCCAGTAGTATAAGGGGTGAAAAACTGTTTTTT. It is translated as CASSIRGEKLFF.

The chain couples TRBV9 to TRBJ2-1; D call uncertain. This CDR3 has 16 amino acids. CDR1 and CDR2 (germline): SGDLS, YYNGEE. The ends were cut back, 0 bases at V and 1 base at J, with 11 bases in the middle. In nucleotides, the CDR3 is TGTGCCAGCAGCGTAGGATCGTCGAGATCCTACAATGAGCAGTTCTTC. Protein: CASSVGSSRSYNEQFF. Complete variable domain (other parts from reference TRBV9 and TRBJ2-1): DSGVTQTPKHLITATGQRVTLRCSPRSGDLSVYWYQQSLDQGLQFLIQYYNGEERAKGNILERFSAQQFPDLHSELNLSSLELGDSALYFCASSVGSSRSYNEQFFGPGTRLTVL.

This chain links TRBV29-1 with TRBJ1-2, with D possibly being TRBD1 (6 bases). This CDR3 has 12 amino acids. V shed 7 bases and J shed 2 bases, with 11 bases lying between them. CDR1 and CDR2 from the germline V gene are SQVTM and ANQGSEA. CDR3 sequence reads: CSGDTENYGYTF. CDR3 nucleotide sequence: TGCAGCGGGGACACCGAGAACTATGGCTACACCTTC.

The rearrangement links TRBV7-9 to TRBJ2-1; D is unclear. This CDR3 region has 11 residues. The germline V gene has CDR1 SEHNR and CDR2 FQNEAQ (reference sequence). Trimming took 5 bases from V and 10 from J, leaving 9 bases between them. Here the CDR3 DNA reads TGTGCCAGCAGCCGAGACTTGGAGCAGTTCTTC. It yields the protein CASSRDLEQFF.

The chain has TRBV28 and TRBJ2-3, with unresolved D. The CDR3 spans 14 residues. V was shortened by 5 bases and J by 0 bases, with 9 bases between the two germline ends. Germline assignment: CDR1 MDHEN and CDR2 SYDVKM. The CDR3 is CASSTPQSTDTQYF. The CDR3 DNA is TGTGCCAGCAGTACTCCTCAAAGCACAGATACGCAGTATTTT.

With regard to this clone: The same CDR3 is also encoded by other DNA sequences in this sample. The chain carries TRBV15 and TRBJ2-5; 8 nucleotides align to TRBD1. The J segment lost 5 bases and the V segment lost 1 base, leaving 0 bases of the junction unmatched. Germline CDR1 is LNHNV and CDR2 is YYDKDF (reference sequence). This CDR3 is built from 13 residues. CDR3 in amino acids: CATSRGQGETQYF. The DNA of the CDR3 is TGTGCCACCAGCAGAGGACAGGGGGAGACCCAGTACTTC.

J is TRBJ2-3 and V is TRBV11-3; D possibly corresponds to TRBD2 (5 bases). Germline V lookup: CDR1 SGHNT, CDR2 YENEEA. This CDR3 spans 12 amino acids. With 5 bases removed from V and 9 bases from J, the gap between germline ends came to 12 bases. CDR3 DNA: TGTGCCAGCAGCCCGGTGTCGGGGACGCAGTATTTT. Translation: CASSPVSGTQYF.

The chain links TRBV5-4 to TRBJ1-2, with a weak D call TRBD1 (6 bases). This CDR3 spans 12 amino acids. Germline assignment: CDR1 SGHNT and CDR2 YYREEE (reference sequence). V was cut by 4 bases and J by 8 bases, with 12 bases left in between. In nucleotides, the CDR3 is TGTGCCAGCAGCCCCGGGACACGGGGCTACACCTTC. It yields the protein CASSPGTRGYTF.

This clone was counted a few times. V usage is TRBV18 and J usage is TRBJ1-2; TRBD1 is a possible D gene (6 bases). There are 14 residues in the CDR3. Trimming removed 2 bases from V and 3 bases from J, with 10 bases in between. Germline V gene data show CDR1 as KGHSH and CDR2 as LQKENI. CDR3 DNA sequence: TGTGCCAGCTCACCAGGGGGCGGCGACTATGGCTACACCTTC. The encoded protein is CASSPGGGDYGYTF.

The chain links TRBV29-1 to TRBJ1-2; D ambiguous. Germline values: CDR1 SQVTM, CDR2 ANQGSEA. This CDR3 is built from 12 residues. Deletions cut 7 bases from V and 0 bases from J, with 9 bases between. The CDR3 protein is CSAAGTNYGYTF. The CDR3 DNA is TGCAGCGCCGCCGGGACTAACTATGGCTACACCTTC. Full variable domain (rest looked up from reference TRBV29-1 and TRBJ1-2): SAVISQKPSRDICQRGTSLTIQCQVDSQVTMMFWYRQQPGQSLTLIATANQGSEATYESGFVIDKFPISRPNLTFSTLTVSNMSPEDSSIYLCSAAGTNYGYTFGSGTRLTVV.

This chain links TRBV19 with TRBJ2-7; TRBD1 might be the D (6 bases). CDR1 is LNHDA and CDR2 is SQIVND in the germline V gene (reference sequence). Between the trimmed V and J ends, which lost 1 base and 2 bases, there was a span of 12 bases. The CDR3 totals 15 residues. The CDR3 reads CASSIVGRGTYEQYF. In DNA form, the CDR3 reads TGTGCCAGTAGTATAGTCGGCAGGGGAACCTACGAGCAGTACTTC.

The genes are TRBV30 and TRBJ2-5; D is unclear. CDR3 size: 14 residues. V dropped 0 bases and J dropped 4 bases, with 12 bases sitting between them. Germline CDR1 GTSNPN, CDR2 SVGIG (reference sequence). CDR3 DNA sequence: TGTGCCTGGAGTGTACGAGGTGGGGTAGAGACCCAGTACTTC. It translates to CAWSVRGGVETQYF.

The V gene is TRBV6-5, the J gene TRBJ2-5; D perhaps matches TRBD1 (6 bases). Germline loops: CDR1 MNHEY, CDR2 SVGAGI. CDR3 length equals 13 residues. Trimming removed 0 bases from V and 10 bases from J, with 12 bases in between. CDR3 loop: CASSYSNTGIQYF. CDR3 DNA: TGTGCCAGCAGTTACTCGAATACAGGGATCCAGTACTTC.

The V call is TRBV7-9, the J call TRBJ2-3; TRBD1 agrees at 9 bases. The junction had 7 bases not matched to a gene; V was cut back by 3 bases and J by 6 bases. Germline CDR1 reads SEHNR; CDR2 reads FQNEAQ (reference sequence). The CDR3 runs to 15 residues. CDR3: CASSFGDRGMDTQYF. Written as DNA, the CDR3 is TGTGCCAGCAGCTTTGGTGACAGGGGGATGGATACGCAGTATTTT. The full variable domain, its missing parts supplied by reference TRBV7-9 and TRBJ2-3, is DTGVSQNPRHKITKRGQNVTFRCDPISEHNRLYWYRQTLGQGPEFLTYFQNEAQLEKSRLLSDRFSAERPKGSFSTLEIQRTEQGDSAMYLCASSFGDRGMDTQYFGPGTRLTVL.

In this sample, this clone turned up many times. The gene calls are TRBV5-1 and TRBJ1-2, with 7 bases fitting TRBD1. The CDR3 length is 16 residues. Germline lookup yields CDR1 SGHRS and CDR2 YFSETQ. The junction had 10 bases not matched to a gene; V was cut back by 4 bases and J by 1 base. CDR3 DNA: TGCGCCAGCAGCCCTACCCAAGGGGACAGTAACTATGGCTACACCTTC. Translated: CASSPTQGDSNYGYTF. Combining the CDR3 with reference TRBV5-1 and TRBJ1-2 gives the whole variable domain KAGVTQTPRYLIKTRGQQVTLSCSPISGHRSVSWYQQTPGQGLQFLFEYFSETQRNKGNFPGRFSGRQFSNSRSEMNVSTLELGDSALYLCASSPTQGDSNYGYTFGSGTRLTVV.

Points on this clone: Other nucleotide sequences from this sample produce the same CDR3. The rearrangement uses TRBV6-5 and TRBJ2-7; D might be TRBD2 (5 bases). V lost 2 bases, J lost 3 bases, and 8 bases lay in between. This CDR3 is built from 13 residues. Germline lookup yields CDR1 MNHEY and CDR2 SVGAGI. The CDR3 region is CASSYREGYEQYF. The CDR3 DNA sequence: TGTGCCAGCAGTTACCGAGAGGGCTACGAGCAGTACTTC.

The chain joins TRBV5-4 to TRBJ1-2; D is unclear. The V and J ends lost 0 bases and 8 bases respectively, with 11 bases between them. The length of the CDR3 is 13 residues. Germline V gives CDR1 SGHNT, CDR2 YYREEE (reference sequence). For the CDR3, the DNA is TGTGCCAGCAGCTTGGTACTTCTCAGGGGCTACACCTTC. Residues: CASSLVLLRGYTF.

The chain links TRBV28 to TRBJ2-7, with 9 positions matching TRBD1. Germline CDR1 MDHEN, CDR2 SYDVKM. Trimming took 2 bases from V and 9 from J; bases not matched to a gene: 8. This CDR3 is built from 14 residues. The CDR3 nucleotides read TGTGCCAGCAGTTTAGCGGGACAGGGTGGAGTGCAGTACTTC. This translates into CASSLAGQGGVQYF. Using reference TRBV28 and TRBJ2-7 for the parts outside the CDR3, the full variable domain is DVKVTQSSRYLVKRTGEKVFLECVQDMDHENMFWYRQDPGLGLRLIYFSYDVKMKEKGDIPEGYSVSREKKERFSLILESASTNQTSMYLCASSLAGQGGVQYFGPGTRLTVT.

The chain uses TRBV7-9 and TRBJ2-1, with a tentative D call TRBD2 (7 bases). The CDR3 extends over 18 amino acids. V was clipped by 4 bases and J by 0 bases, with 19 bases between them. Germline CDR1 and CDR2: SEHNR and FQNEAQ (reference sequence). Here the CDR3 DNA reads TGTGCCAGCAGCTCAAGGGGGGGGAGACGGATCTCCTACAATGAGCAGTTCTTC. Amino acid sequence: CASSSRGGRRISYNEQFF. The whole variable domain, remainder taken from reference TRBV7-9 and TRBJ2-1, is DTGVSQNPRHKITKRGQNVTFRCDPISEHNRLYWYRQTLGQGPEFLTYFQNEAQLEKSRLLSDRFSAERPKGSFSTLEIQRTEQGDSAMYLCASSSRGGRRISYNEQFFGPGTRLTVL.

The gene calls are TRBV28 and TRBJ1-5; D is undetermined. Trimming removed 3 bases from V and 7 bases from J, with 13 bases in between. This CDR3 spans 14 amino acids. Germline V CDR1 and CDR2: MDHEN, SYDVKM. CDR3 loop: CASSLLPGGQPQHF. The CDR3 DNA follows: TGTGCCAGCAGTTTGCTTCCAGGAGGCCAGCCCCAGCATTTT.

CDR3 nucleotides: TGTGCCAGCAGCGTAGTCTCCAGGGAAGACTATGGCTACACCTTC. Translated, it gives CASSVVSREDYGYTF. This chain joins TRBV9 and TRBJ1-2; D may be TRBD1 (5 bases). The CDR3 runs 15 residues. Germline CDR1 and CDR2: SGDLS and YYNGEE. V dropped 0 bases and J dropped 3 bases, with 12 bases sitting between them.

This clone appeared once. The gene calls are TRBV11-2 and TRBJ2-7, with a weak D call TRBD1 (6 bases). Germline V gives CDR1 SGHAT, CDR2 FQNNGV. V gave up 2 bases and J gave up 2 bases, with 13 bases separating them. CDR3 length: 15 residues. The CDR3 bases are TGTGCCAGCAGCTTACAAACAGGGTCTACCTACGAGCAGTACTTC. The encoded protein is CASSLQTGSTYEQYF.

The CDR3 nucleotides read TGTGCCAGCAGTTGGGGCCTAGCGGGGCCGAAGTACTTC. This sequence encodes CASSWGLAGPKYF. The chain recombines TRBV28 with TRBJ2-5, with 9 positions matching TRBD2. After removal of 4 bases from V and 12 bases from J, the junction contained 9 bases not matched to a gene. CDR1 is MDHEN and CDR2 is SYDVKM in the germline V gene. The CDR3 spans 13 residues.